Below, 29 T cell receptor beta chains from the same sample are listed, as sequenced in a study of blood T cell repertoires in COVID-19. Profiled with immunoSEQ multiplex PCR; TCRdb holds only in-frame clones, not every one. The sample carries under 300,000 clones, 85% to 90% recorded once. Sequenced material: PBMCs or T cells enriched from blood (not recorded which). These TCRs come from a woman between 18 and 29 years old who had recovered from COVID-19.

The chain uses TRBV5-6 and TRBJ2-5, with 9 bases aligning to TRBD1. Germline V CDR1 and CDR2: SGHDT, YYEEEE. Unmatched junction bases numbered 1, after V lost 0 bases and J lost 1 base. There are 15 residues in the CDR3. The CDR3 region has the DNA TGTGCCAGCAGCTTGGCGGGACAGGGCCAAGAGACCCAGTACTTC. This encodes CASSLAGQGQETQYF.

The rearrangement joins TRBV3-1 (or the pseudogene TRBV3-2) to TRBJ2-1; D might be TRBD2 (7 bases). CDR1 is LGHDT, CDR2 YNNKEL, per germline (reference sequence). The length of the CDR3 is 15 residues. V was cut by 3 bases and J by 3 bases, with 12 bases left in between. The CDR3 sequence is CASSQRGGGYNEQFF. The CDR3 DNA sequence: TGTGCCAGCAGCCAGAGAGGGGGGGGCTACAATGAGCAGTTCTTC.

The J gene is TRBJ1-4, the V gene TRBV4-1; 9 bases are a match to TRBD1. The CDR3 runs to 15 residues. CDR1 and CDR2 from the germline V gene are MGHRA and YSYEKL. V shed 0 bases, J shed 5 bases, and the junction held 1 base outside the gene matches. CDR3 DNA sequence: TGCGCCAGCAGCCAAGAAGACAGGGGGAATGAAAAACTGTTTTTT. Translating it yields CASSQEDRGNEKLFF.

The CDR3 protein is CASRPSGGAGELFF. Here the CDR3 DNA reads TGTGCCAGCAGGCCTAGCGGGGGGGCCGGGGAGCTGTTTTTT. The V gene is TRBV2, the J gene TRBJ2-2; 12 bases agree with TRBD2. After removal of 6 bases from V and 6 bases from J, the junction contained 2 bases not matched to a gene. CDR1 SNHLY and CDR2 FYNNEI come from the germline V gene. The CDR3 is 14 residues long.

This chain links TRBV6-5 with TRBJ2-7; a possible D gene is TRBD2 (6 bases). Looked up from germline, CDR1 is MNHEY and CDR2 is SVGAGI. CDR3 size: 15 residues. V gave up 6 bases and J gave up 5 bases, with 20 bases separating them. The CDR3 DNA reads TGTGCCAGCAGCCAAAGGAGGGCTGGTAGGAACGAGCAGTACTTC. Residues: CASSQRRAGRNEQYF.

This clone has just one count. The CDR3 is CASSIGGHQETQYF. Written as DNA, the CDR3 is TGTGCCAGTAGTATCGGGGGGCACCAAGAGACCCAGTACTTC. This chain joins TRBV19 and TRBJ2-5; maybe TRBD2 (7 bases). V was pared by 3 bases and J by 0 bases, with 8 bases between. The CDR3 runs 14 residues. Germline V gene lookup returns CDR1 LNHDA and CDR2 SQIVND (reference sequence).

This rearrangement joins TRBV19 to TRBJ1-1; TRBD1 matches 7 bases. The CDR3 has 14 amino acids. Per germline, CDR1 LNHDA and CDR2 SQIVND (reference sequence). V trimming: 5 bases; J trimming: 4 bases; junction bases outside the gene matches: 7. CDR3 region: CASSSRQGGTEAFF. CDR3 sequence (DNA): TGTGCCAGTAGTTCTAGACAGGGCGGCACTGAAGCTTTCTTT.

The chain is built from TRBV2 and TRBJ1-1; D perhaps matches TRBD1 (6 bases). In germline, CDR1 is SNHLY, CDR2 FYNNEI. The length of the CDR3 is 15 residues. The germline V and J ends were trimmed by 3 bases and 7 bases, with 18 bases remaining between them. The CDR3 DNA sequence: TGTGCCAGCAGTGAGGGGGCAGCTAAGGTGGGTGAAGCTTTCTTT. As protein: CASSEGAAKVGEAFF.

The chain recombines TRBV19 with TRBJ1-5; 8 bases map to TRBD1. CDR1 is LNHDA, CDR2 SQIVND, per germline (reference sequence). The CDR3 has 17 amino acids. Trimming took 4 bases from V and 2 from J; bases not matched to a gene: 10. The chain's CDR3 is CASSTGQGRLGNQPQHF. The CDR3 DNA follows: TGTGCCAGTAGTACTGGACAGGGAAGGTTAGGCAATCAGCCCCAGCATTTT.

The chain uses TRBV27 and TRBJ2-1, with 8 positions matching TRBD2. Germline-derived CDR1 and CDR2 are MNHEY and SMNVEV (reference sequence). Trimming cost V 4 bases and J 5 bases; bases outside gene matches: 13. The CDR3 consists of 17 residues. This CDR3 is CASSSDRLSGGNNEQFF. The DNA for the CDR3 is TGTGCCAGCAGTTCAGATCGACTGAGCGGGGGAAACAATGAGCAGTTCTTC.

For the CDR3, the DNA is TGTGCCAGCAGAACGGGTCTGGTAGAGACTGAAGCTTTCTTT. It specifies CASRTGLVETEAFF. The gene calls are TRBV3-1 (or the pseudogene TRBV3-2) and TRBJ1-1; no clear D. Trimming shortened V by 6 bases and J by 5 bases, and 16 bases separated the two germline ends. The V gene's germline CDR1 is LGHDT and CDR2 YNNKEL (reference sequence). This CDR3 has 14 residues.

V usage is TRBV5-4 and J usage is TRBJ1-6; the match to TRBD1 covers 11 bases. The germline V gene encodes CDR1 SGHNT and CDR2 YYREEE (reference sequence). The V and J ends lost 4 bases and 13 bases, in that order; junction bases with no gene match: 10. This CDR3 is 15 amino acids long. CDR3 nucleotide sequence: TGTGCCAGCAGCCCCGGACAGGGGGCTAATTATCCCCTCCACTTT. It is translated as CASSPGQGANYPLHF.

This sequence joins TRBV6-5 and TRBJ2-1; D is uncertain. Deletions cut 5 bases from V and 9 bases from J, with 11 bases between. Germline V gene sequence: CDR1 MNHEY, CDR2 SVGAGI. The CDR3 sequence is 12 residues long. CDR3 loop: CASSLRNSEQFF. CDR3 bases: TGTGCCAGCAGTCTCAGAAACAGTGAGCAGTTCTTC.

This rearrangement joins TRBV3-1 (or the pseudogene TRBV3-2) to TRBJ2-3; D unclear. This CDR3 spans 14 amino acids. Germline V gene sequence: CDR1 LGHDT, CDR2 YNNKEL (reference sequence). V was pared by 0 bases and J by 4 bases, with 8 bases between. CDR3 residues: CASSQDPVPDTQYF. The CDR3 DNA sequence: TGTGCCAGCAGCCAAGACCCAGTTCCAGATACGCAGTATTTT.

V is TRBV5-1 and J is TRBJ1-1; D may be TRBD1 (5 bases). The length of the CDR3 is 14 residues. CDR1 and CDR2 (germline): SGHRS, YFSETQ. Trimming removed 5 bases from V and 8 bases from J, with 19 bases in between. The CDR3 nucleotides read TGCGCCAGCAGTCTGTATACCAGGGCGCCCGAAGCTTTCTTT. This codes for CASSLYTRAPEAFF.

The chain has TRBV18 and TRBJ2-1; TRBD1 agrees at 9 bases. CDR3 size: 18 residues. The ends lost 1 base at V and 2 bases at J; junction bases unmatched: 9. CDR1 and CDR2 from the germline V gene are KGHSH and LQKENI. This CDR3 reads CASSPRGMGTGTYNEQFF. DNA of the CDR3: TGTGCCAGCTCACCACGGGGGATGGGGACAGGGACCTACAATGAGCAGTTCTTC.

This chain's CDR3 is CASSLGPSGDTQYF. The DNA for the CDR3 is TGCGCCAGCAGCTTGGGGCCTAGCGGAGATACGCAGTATTTT. The V gene is TRBV5-1, the J gene TRBJ2-3, with 7 bases lining up with TRBD2. After removal of 0 bases from V and 5 bases from J, the junction contained 3 bases not matched to a gene. The CDR3 spans 14 residues. Looked up from germline, CDR1 is SGHRS and CDR2 is YFSETQ.

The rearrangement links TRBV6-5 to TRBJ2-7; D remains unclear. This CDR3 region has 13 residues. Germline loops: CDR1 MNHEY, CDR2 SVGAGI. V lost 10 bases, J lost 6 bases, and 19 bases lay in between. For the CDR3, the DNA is TGTGCCACTAAGGAGTCGTTGACGGCCGAGCAGTACTTC. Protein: CATKESLTAEQYF.

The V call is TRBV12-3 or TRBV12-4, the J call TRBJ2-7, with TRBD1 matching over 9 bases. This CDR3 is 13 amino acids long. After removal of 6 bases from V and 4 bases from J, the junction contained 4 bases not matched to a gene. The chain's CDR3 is CASRPGQGYEQYF. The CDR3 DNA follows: TGTGCCAGCAGACCGGGACAGGGATACGAGCAGTACTTC.

The CDR3 spells CASSLFRLNTEAFF. The CDR3 DNA sequence: TGTGCCAGCAGTTTATTTCGTTTGAACACTGAAGCTTTCTTT. V and J are TRBV28 and TRBJ1-1; unclear D gene. V lost 1 base and J 0 bases, leaving 6 bases between the germline ends. The CDR3 sequence is 14 residues long. CDR1 and CDR2 (germline): MDHEN, SYDVKM.

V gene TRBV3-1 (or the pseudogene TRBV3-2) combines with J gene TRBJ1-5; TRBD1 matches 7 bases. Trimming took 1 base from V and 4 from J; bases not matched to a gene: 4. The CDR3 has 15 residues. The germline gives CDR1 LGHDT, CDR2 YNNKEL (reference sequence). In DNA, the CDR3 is TGTGCCAGCAGCCAAGGGGGACAGTCTAATCAGCCCCAGCATTTT. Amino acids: CASSQGGQSNQPQHF.

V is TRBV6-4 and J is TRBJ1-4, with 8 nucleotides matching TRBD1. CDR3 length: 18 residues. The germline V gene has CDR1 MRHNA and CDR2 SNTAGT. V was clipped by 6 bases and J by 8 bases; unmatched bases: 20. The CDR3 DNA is TGTGCCAGCAGGCCAACCCCGAATATGACAGGGGTGAGGGAAAAACTGTTTTTT. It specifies CASRPTPNMTGVREKLFF.

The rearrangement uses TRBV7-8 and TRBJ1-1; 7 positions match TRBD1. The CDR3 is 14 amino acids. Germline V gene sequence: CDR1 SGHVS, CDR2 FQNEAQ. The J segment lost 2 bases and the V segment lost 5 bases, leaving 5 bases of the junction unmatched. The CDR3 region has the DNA TGTGCCAGCAGCGCTCGGGACAGCAACACTGAAGCTTTCTTT. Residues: CASSARDSNTEAFF.

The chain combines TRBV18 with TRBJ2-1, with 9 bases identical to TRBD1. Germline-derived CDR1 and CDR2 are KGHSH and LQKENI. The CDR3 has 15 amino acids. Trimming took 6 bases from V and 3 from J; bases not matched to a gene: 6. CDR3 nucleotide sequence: TGTGCCAGCTCGCTGGGACAGGGTCTCTACAATGAGCAGTTCTTC. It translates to CASSLGQGLYNEQFF.

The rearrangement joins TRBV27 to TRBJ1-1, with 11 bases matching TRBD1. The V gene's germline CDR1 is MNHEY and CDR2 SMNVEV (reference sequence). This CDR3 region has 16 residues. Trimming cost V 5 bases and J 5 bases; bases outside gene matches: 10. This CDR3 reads CASSITGQGAGTEAFF. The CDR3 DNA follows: TGTGCCAGCAGTATCACAGGACAGGGGGCAGGTACTGAAGCTTTCTTT.

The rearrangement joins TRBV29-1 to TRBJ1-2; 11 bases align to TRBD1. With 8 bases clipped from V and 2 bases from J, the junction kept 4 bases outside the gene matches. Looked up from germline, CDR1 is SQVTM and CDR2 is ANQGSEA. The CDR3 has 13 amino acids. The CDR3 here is CSIRDRGNYGYTF. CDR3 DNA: TGCAGCATAAGGGACAGGGGGAACTATGGCTACACCTTC.

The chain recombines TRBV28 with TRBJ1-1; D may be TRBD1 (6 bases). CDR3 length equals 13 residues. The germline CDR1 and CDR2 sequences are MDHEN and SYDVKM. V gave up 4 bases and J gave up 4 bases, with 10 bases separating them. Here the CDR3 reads CASSSGQITEAFF. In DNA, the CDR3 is TGTGCCAGCAGTTCAGGACAGATCACTGAAGCTTTCTTT. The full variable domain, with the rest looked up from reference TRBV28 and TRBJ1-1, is DVKVTQSSRYLVKRTGEKVFLECVQDMDHENMFWYRQDPGLGLRLIYFSYDVKMKEKGDIPEGYSVSREKKERFSLILESASTNQTSMYLCASSSGQITEAFFGQGTRLTVV.

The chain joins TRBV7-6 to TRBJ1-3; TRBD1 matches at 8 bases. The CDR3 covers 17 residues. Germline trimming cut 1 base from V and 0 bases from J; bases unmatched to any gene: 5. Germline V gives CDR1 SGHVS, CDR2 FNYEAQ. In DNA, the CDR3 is TGTGCCAGCAGCTTAGTCCCACAGGGGGACTCTGGAAACACCATATATTTT. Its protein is CASSLVPQGDSGNTIYF.

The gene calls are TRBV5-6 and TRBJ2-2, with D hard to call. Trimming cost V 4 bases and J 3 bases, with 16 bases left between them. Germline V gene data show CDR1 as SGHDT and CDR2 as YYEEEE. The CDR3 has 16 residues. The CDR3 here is CASSNPSLRYTGELFF. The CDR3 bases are TGTGCCAGCAGCAACCCGTCCCTAAGATACACCGGGGAGCTGTTTTTT.